The 24 T cell receptor beta chains in this list originate from one sample, sequenced in a study of cytomegalovirus exposure and HLA in healthy donors. The assay was immunoSEQ multiplex PCR, and TCRdb's table has in-frame clones only and misses some. The sample lists a few hundred thousand clones; about nine tenths were seen once. Sample: PBMCs. These receptors were taken from a woman in her thirties in good health and CMV-seronegative.

V gene TRBV29-1 combines with J gene TRBJ2-7; TRBD1 aligns across 8 bases. Per germline, CDR1 SQVTM and CDR2 ANQGSEA. The length of the CDR3 is 14 residues. J lost 2 bases, V lost 4 bases, and 7 bases had no gene match. The CDR3: CSVVEQGETYEQYF. The CDR3 DNA reads TGCAGCGTTGTAGAACAGGGGGAAACCTACGAGCAGTACTTC.

V gene TRBV27 combines with J gene TRBJ2-7, with D possibly matching TRBD1 (5 bases). Germline values: CDR1 MNHEY, CDR2 SMNVEV (reference sequence). The germline V and J ends were trimmed by 6 bases and 4 bases, with 13 bases remaining between them. The CDR3 totals 13 residues. The CDR3 loop is CASRLQEPYEQYF. The CDR3 DNA sequence: TGTGCCAGCAGATTACAGGAACCATACGAGCAGTACTTC.

V usage is TRBV27 and J usage is TRBJ2-7; 9 positions match TRBD1. V lost 2 bases to trimming and J lost 3 bases; unmatched junction nucleotides: 5. Germline-derived CDR1 and CDR2 are MNHEY and SMNVEV (reference sequence). The CDR3 extends over 15 amino acids. This chain's CDR3 is CASSLKRTGVYEQYF. The CDR3 DNA follows: TGTGCCAGCAGTTTAAAGAGGACAGGGGTCTACGAGCAGTACTTC.

The chain uses TRBV5-1 and TRBJ2-7, with D perhaps TRBD1 (6 bases). The V gene's germline CDR1 is SGHRS and CDR2 YFSETQ. V was pared by 7 bases and J by 0 bases, with 11 bases between. The CDR3 consists of 13 residues. CDR3 region: CASSQGRSYEQYF. CDR3 bases: TGCGCCAGCTCACAGGGCCGCTCCTACGAGCAGTACTTC. Full variable domain (outside the CDR3, taken from reference TRBV5-1 and TRBJ2-7): KAGVTQTPRYLIKTRGQQVTLSCSPISGHRSVSWYQQTPGQGLQFLFEYFSETQRNKGNFPGRFSGRQFSNSRSEMNVSTLELGDSALYLCASSQGRSYEQYFGPGTRLTVT.

The chain carries TRBV7-9 and TRBJ1-4, with 7 bases lining up with TRBD1. Per the germline V gene, CDR1 is SEHNR and CDR2 is FQNEAQ (reference sequence). The J segment lost 4 bases and the V segment lost 5 bases, leaving 4 bases of the junction unmatched. The CDR3 is 14 amino acids. CDR3 residues: CASSRGQYNEKLFF. DNA of the CDR3: TGTGCCAGCAGCCGGGGACAGTATAATGAAAAACTGTTTTTT.

The chain combines TRBV10-3 with TRBJ2-7, with D perhaps matching TRBD1 or TRBD2 (5 bases each). The germline CDR1 and CDR2 sequences are ENHRY and SYGVKD. The V gene lost 5 bases and the J gene lost 3 bases, with 14 bases spanning the gap. The CDR3 loop spans 14 amino acids. The CDR3 region is CAISTGTRGYEQYF. The CDR3 DNA reads as TGTGCCATCAGTACCGGGACGAGGGGCTACGAGCAGTACTTC.

The chain uses TRBV29-1 and TRBJ2-7; 7 nucleotides align to TRBD1. Germline trimming cut 1 base from V and 6 bases from J; bases unmatched to any gene: 6. CDR3 length equals 13 residues. Germline values: CDR1 SQVTM, CDR2 ANQGSEA. CDR3 bases: TGCAGCGTTGAAGGGGGGACAGCTTCCGAGCAGTACTTC. This sequence encodes CSVEGGTASEQYF.

The chain carries TRBV7-2 and TRBJ2-1; TRBD2 might be the D (5 bases). The CDR3 spans 15 residues. Between the trimmed V and J ends, which lost 4 bases and 0 bases, there was a span of 10 bases. CDR1 and CDR2 (germline): SGHTA, FQGNSA. CDR3 region: CASSSEGSSYNEQFF. CDR3 coding DNA: TGTGCCAGCAGCTCAGAAGGGAGCTCCTACAATGAGCAGTTCTTC. The variable domain in full, completed from reference TRBV7-2 and TRBJ2-1, reads GAGVSQSPSNKVTEKGKDVELRCDPISGHTALYWYRQSLGQGLEFLIYFQGNSAPDKSGLPSDRFSAERTGGSVSTLTIQRTQQEDSAVYLCASSSEGSSYNEQFFGPGTRLTVL.

This clone showed up just once. The chain employs TRBV28 and TRBJ2-1; D is possibly TRBD2 (5 bases). The germline V gene has CDR1 MDHEN and CDR2 SYDVKM. The CDR3 has 16 residues. Trimming removed 6 bases at V and 1 base at J, with 16 bases between. The CDR3 DNA is TGTGCCAGCAGAAAGGTGGGAGCCTTTTCCTACAATGAGCAGTTCTTC. Protein: CASRKVGAFSYNEQFF.

In its sample, this clone was seen once. J is TRBJ2-7 and V is TRBV14; 9 positions match TRBD1. Germline lookup yields CDR1 SGHDN and CDR2 FVKESK. The CDR3 is made up of 15 amino acids. The J segment lost 3 bases and the V segment lost 5 bases, leaving 8 bases of the junction unmatched. In DNA, the CDR3 is TGTGCCAGCAGCTCTACAGGGGGCTATTTCTACGAGCAGTACTTC. This translates into CASSSTGGYFYEQYF. Full variable domain (outside the CDR3, taken from reference TRBV14 and TRBJ2-7): EAGVTQFPSHSVIEKGQTVTLRCDPISGHDNLYWYRRVMGKEIKFLLHFVKESKQDESGMPNNRFLAERTGGTYSTLKVQPAELEDSGVYFCASSSTGGYFYEQYFGPGTRLTVT.

This sequence joins TRBV11-3 and TRBJ2-1; 9 nucleotides match TRBD1. J lost 8 bases, V lost 5 bases, and 10 bases had no gene match. The CDR3 loop spans 15 amino acids. CDR1 SGHNT and CDR2 YENEEA come from the germline V gene. The CDR3 sequence is CASSQTGGGWDEQFF. DNA for the CDR3: TGTGCCAGCAGCCAAACAGGGGGCGGTTGGGATGAGCAGTTCTTC.

This rearrangement joins TRBV4-2 to TRBJ2-1; D gene uncertain. V lost 1 base and J 8 bases, leaving 15 bases between the germline ends. This CDR3 contains 15 residues. Germline V gene data show CDR1 as LGHNA and CDR2 as YNFKEQ. The CDR3 is CASSQVLTVWDEQFF. CDR3 DNA sequence: TGTGCCAGCAGCCAAGTTTTGACGGTCTGGGATGAGCAGTTCTTC.

CDR3 DNA: TGTGCCAGCAGCTTGGAAGCGAGTTACTACAATGAGCAGTTCTTC. Translating it yields CASSLEASYYNEQFF. V and J are TRBV11-2 and TRBJ2-1, with D hard to call. V was pared by 3 bases and J by 3 bases, with 12 bases between. This CDR3 is built from 15 residues. Germline V lookup: CDR1 SGHAT, CDR2 FQNNGV.

The chain uses TRBV27 and TRBJ2-1, with D uncertain. V was shortened by 1 base and J by 5 bases, with 6 bases between the two germline ends. The CDR3 spans 13 residues. Per the germline V gene, CDR1 is MNHEY and CDR2 is SMNVEV (reference sequence). In DNA form, the CDR3 reads TGTGCCAGCAGTTTATTAGAGAACAATGAGCAGTTCTTC. This sequence encodes CASSLLENNEQFF.

The gene calls are TRBV27 and TRBJ2-7, with 9 bases lining up with TRBD2. The V gene end was trimmed by 0 bases and the J gene end by 3 bases; junction bases not matched to a gene: 6. The V gene's germline CDR1 is MNHEY and CDR2 SMNVEV (reference sequence). The CDR3 spans 16 residues. The CDR3 region is CASSLSPLAGLYEQYF. The DNA of the CDR3 is TGTGCCAGCAGTTTATCCCCTCTAGCGGGACTCTACGAGCAGTACTTC.

The count of this clone is one. This sequence joins TRBV6-5 and TRBJ2-5; 8 nucleotides match TRBD1. V lost 5 bases and J lost 7; bases outside the gene matches: 3. Germline assignment: CDR1 MNHEY and CDR2 SVGAGI. The CDR3 length is 12 residues. CDR3 DNA: TGTGCCAGCAGTCTACAGGGGGGGACCCAGTACTTC. Translated, it gives CASSLQGGTQYF.

V is TRBV5-1 and J is TRBJ2-5; tentative D call: TRBD1 (5 bases). Germline V gene data show CDR1 as SGHRS and CDR2 as YFSETQ. V lost 2 bases and J 1 base, leaving 6 bases between the germline ends. The CDR3 is 13 residues long. For the CDR3, the DNA is TGCGCCAGCAGCTTCCAGGGCCAAGAGACCCAGTACTTC. Its translation is CASSFQGQETQYF.

The V gene is TRBV11-3, the J gene TRBJ2-1; 10 nucleotides line up with TRBD2. CDR1 and CDR2 (germline): SGHNT, YENEEA. Trimming removed 5 bases from V and 4 bases from J; junction bases left unmatched: 14. This CDR3 contains 18 residues. The CDR3 is CASSPYRSQREGYNEQFF. CDR3 DNA sequence: TGTGCCAGCAGCCCGTACCGAAGTCAGCGGGAGGGATACAATGAGCAGTTCTTC.

The chain combines TRBV2 with TRBJ2-3; D is unresolved. Germline-derived CDR1 and CDR2 are SNHLY and FYNNEI. The CDR3 runs 15 residues. The ends were cut back, 7 bases at V and 2 bases at J, with 16 bases in the middle. The CDR3 DNA is TGTGCCAGCAACCTGGGTGTTTTGAACACAGATACGCAGTATTTT. Protein: CASNLGVLNTDTQYF.

CDR3 nucleotide sequence: TGCGCCAGCAGCCTCAGACAGGGGGCGGTTGGCGAGCAGTACTTC. Translating it yields CASSLRQGAVGEQYF. The J gene is TRBJ2-7, the V gene TRBV5-1, with 10 nucleotides matching TRBD1. J was trimmed by 6 bases and V by 4 bases; bases with no gene match: 10. The CDR3 runs to 15 residues. Germline lookup yields CDR1 SGHRS and CDR2 YFSETQ.

The rearrangement joins TRBV7-8 to TRBJ2-3; D is perhaps TRBD2 (5 bases). Germline values: CDR1 SGHVS, CDR2 FQNEAQ. This CDR3 contains 16 residues. The V end was cut by 0 bases, the J end by 2 bases, with 12 bases between. The CDR3 DNA reads TGTGCCAGCAGCTTAGCTGGCGGGTCATACACAGATACGCAGTATTTT. It translates to CASSLAGGSYTDTQYF.

The V gene is TRBV29-1, the J gene TRBJ2-7; 9 bases agree with TRBD2. The CDR3 consists of 13 residues. Per the germline V gene, CDR1 is SQVTM and CDR2 is ANQGSEA. V was clipped by 7 bases and J by 6 bases; unmatched bases: 10. CDR3 coding DNA: TGCAGCGCCCGAGGGACTAGCAGTCGCGAGCAGTACTTC. It encodes CSARGTSSREQYF.

The chain links TRBV5-4 to TRBJ2-7, with TRBD2 matching 7 bases. Germline lookup yields CDR1 SGHNT and CDR2 YYREEE (reference sequence). The ends lost 1 base at V and 0 bases at J; junction bases unmatched: 10. This CDR3 comprises 17 residues. Written as DNA, the CDR3 is TGTGCCAGCAGCTTGAGGGGAGGGCGGGCGAGCTCCTACGAGCAGTACTTC. Its protein is CASSLRGGRASSYEQYF.

V usage is TRBV5-1 and J usage is TRBJ2-5, with D possibly called TRBD1 or TRBD2 (5 bases each). The CDR3 is made up of 15 amino acids. V lost 0 bases and J 3 bases, leaving 12 bases between the germline ends. The germline V gene encodes CDR1 SGHRS and CDR2 YFSETQ. The CDR3 DNA is TGCGCCAGCAGCTTGGGACATCGGGGCGAAGAGACCCAGTACTTC. This translates into CASSLGHRGEETQYF.